This T cell receptor beta chain was captured by sequencing in a study of shared clonotypes between healthy human individuals. Overall study results and limits: Few donors limited the genetic and exposure-history diversity represented.

The CDR3 is 16 residues long. Germline V lookup: CDR1 MGHRA, CDR2 YSYEKL. The trim removed 3 bases at V and 4 bases at J, leaving 9 bases unmatched. Assay: immunoSEQ multiplex PCR; the TCRdb copy retains only in-frame clones and omits some. The sample carries 2,500,000 or so clones, roughly 92% recorded once. A note on this clone: Its cognate antigen is unknown.

Sequenced: naive CD4+ T cells from PBMCs. Subset defined: CD45RA+ positively selected. This clonotype was obtained from a man aged 18 to 30 in good health. Some clones in this sample may be carry-over from other donors' samples. V is TRBV4-1 and J is TRBJ2-5, with 9 bases lining up with TRBD1. The CDR3 loop reads CASSHDTGGSRETQYF. CDR3 nucleotides: TGCGCCAGCAGCCATGACACAGGGGGCTCTCGAGAGACCCAGTACTTC.